This TCR beta chain was sequenced during a study of PD-L1 blockade in urothelial cancer. About the research overall: Patients began atezolizumab, 1,200 mg intravenously every 3 weeks, in about 2014. Samples came from 3 weeks, at the second dose, and 6 weeks into treatment.

Time point given: peripheral blood 6 weeks after treatment start. Germline loops: CDR1 SNHLY, CDR2 FYNNEI. The CDR3 has 15 amino acids. Trimming pared 2 bases from V and 2 bases from J, leaving 11 bases between. Generated by immunoSEQ multiplex PCR, the TCRdb table keeps only in-frame clones and is missing some. The table shows some 110,000 clones, with approximately 90% occurring only once. The receptor's source is a man in his fifties or sixties with urothelial cancer. This sequence joins TRBV2 and TRBJ2-3; D not resolved. The specimen comprised PBMCs, sampled around atezolizumab (anti-PD-L1) treatment. In DNA, the CDR3 is TGTGCCAGCAGTGAAATTAGACTTATCACAGATACGCAGTATTTT. Its protein is CASSEIRLITDTQYF.